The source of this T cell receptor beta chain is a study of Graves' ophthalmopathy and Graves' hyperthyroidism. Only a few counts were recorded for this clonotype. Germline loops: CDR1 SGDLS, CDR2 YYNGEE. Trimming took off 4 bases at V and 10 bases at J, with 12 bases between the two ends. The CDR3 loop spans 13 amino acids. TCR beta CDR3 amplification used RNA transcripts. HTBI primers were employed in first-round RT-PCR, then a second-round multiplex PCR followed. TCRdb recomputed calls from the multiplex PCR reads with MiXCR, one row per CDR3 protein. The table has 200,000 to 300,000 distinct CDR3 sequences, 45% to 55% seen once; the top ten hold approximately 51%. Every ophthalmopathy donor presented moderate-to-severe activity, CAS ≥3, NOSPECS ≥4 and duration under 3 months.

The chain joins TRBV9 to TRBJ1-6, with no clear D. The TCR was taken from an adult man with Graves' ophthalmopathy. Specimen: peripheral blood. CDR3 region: CASSQDRVSPLHF. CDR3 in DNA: TGTGCCAGCAGCCAAGATCGGGTATCACCCCTCCACTTT. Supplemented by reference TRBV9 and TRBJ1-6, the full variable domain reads DSGVTQTPKHLITATGQRVTLRCSPRSGDLSVYWYQQSLDQGLQFLIQYYNGEERAKGNILERFSAQQFPDLHSELNLSSLELGDSALYFCASSQDRVSPLHFGNGTRLTVT.